This entry lists 12 T cell receptor beta chains sequenced from one sample in a study of Ad26.COV2.S vaccination and SARS-CoV-2 variants. Treatment given: around 19 received Ad26.COV2.S at low or high dose, single or two shots; 5 received placebo; per-sample allocation not given. It was on day 63 after the first vaccine or placebo injection that samples were taken. The repertoire was sequenced with immunoSEQ multiplex PCR; TCRdb's copy has only in-frame clones and lacks some. The data contain approximately 480,000 clones, 87% of them seen just once; the ten biggest clones take up about 13%. The material was peripheral blood, obtained in a trial of Ad26.COV2.S vaccine versus placebo. These receptors were taken from a person aged 18-65 years who received the Ad26.COV2.S COVID-19 vaccine or a placebo.

J is TRBJ2-3 and V is TRBV7-3; D possibly corresponds to TRBD2 (6 bases). CDR1 SGHTA and CDR2 FQGTGA come from the germline V gene. V shed 2 bases and J shed 0 bases, with 9 bases lying between them. The CDR3 is 15 amino acids. The CDR3 region has the DNA TGTGCCAGCAGCTTATCAGGGACTAGCACAGATACGCAGTATTTT. It encodes CASSLSGTSTDTQYF. The whole variable domain, filled in from reference TRBV7-3 and TRBJ2-3, reads GAGVSQTPSNKVTEKGKYVELRCDPISGHTALYWYRQSLGQGPEFLIYFQGTGAADDSGLPNDRFFAVRPEGSVSTLKIQRTERGDSAVYLCASSLSGTSTDTQYFGPGTRLTVL.

The chain joins TRBV19 to TRBJ1-2; D remains ambiguous. CDR1 and CDR2 (germline): LNHDA, SQIVND (reference sequence). The CDR3 spans 13 residues. Trimming removed 0 bases from V and 8 bases from J, with 10 bases in between. The CDR3 DNA follows: TGTGCCAGTAGTATAGATCGGGTCGTCGGCTACACCTTC. It codes for CASSIDRVVGYTF.

The chain joins TRBV6-4 to TRBJ2-2, with 11 positions matching TRBD1. The CDR3 spans 14 residues. Germline assignment: CDR1 MRHNA and CDR2 SNTAGT. After removal of 8 bases from V and 8 bases from J, the junction contained 7 bases not matched to a gene. CDR3: CASARDRGSGELFF. The CDR3 DNA is TGTGCCAGCGCACGGGACAGGGGGTCTGGGGAGCTGTTTTTT.

Points on this clone: Other DNA variants within this sample encode the same CDR3. The rearrangement joins TRBV19 to TRBJ2-3; a possible D gene is TRBD2 (5 bases). The V gene lost 5 bases and the J gene lost 2 bases, with 8 bases spanning the gap. This CDR3 contains 13 residues. Germline V CDR1 and CDR2: LNHDA, SQIVND (reference sequence). As DNA, the CDR3 is TGTGCCAGTAGTTCCGGACTCACAGATACGCAGTATTTT. It encodes CASSSGLTDTQYF.

This chain connects TRBV6-1 to TRBJ2-3; 12 bases line up with TRBD2. The CDR3 is 15 amino acids. Germline lookup yields CDR1 MNHNS and CDR2 SASEGT. The trim removed 2 bases at V and 4 bases at J, leaving 1 base unmatched. The CDR3 reads CASSELAGGPDTQYF. CDR3 DNA: TGTGCCAGCAGTGAACTAGCGGGAGGGCCAGATACGCAGTATTTT.

The V and J genes are TRBV27 and TRBJ1-1, with 7 bases matching TRBD1. CDR3 size: 17 residues. Germline V gene data show CDR1 as MNHEY and CDR2 as SMNVEV (reference sequence). Trimming removed 7 bases from V and 4 bases from J; junction bases left unmatched: 18. The CDR3 DNA sequence: TGTGCCAGCAAACACACAGGGGTGGTGAGATGGGGCACTGAAGCTTTCTTT. Its protein is CASKHTGVVRWGTEAFF.

V usage is TRBV6-5 and J usage is TRBJ2-1, with 10 bases matching TRBD1. CDR3 length equals 14 residues. Trimming removed 6 bases from V and 7 bases from J; junction bases left unmatched: 6. CDR1 MNHEY and CDR2 SVGAGI come from the germline V gene. The CDR3, as DNA: TGTGCCAGCAGCCCAGGGACAGGGGCGAATGAGCAGTTCTTC. This sequence encodes CASSPGTGANEQFF.

V is TRBV9 and J is TRBJ2-3, with no clear D. V dropped 3 bases and J dropped 1 base, with 12 bases sitting between them. This CDR3 region has 15 residues. Germline V gene sequence: CDR1 SGDLS, CDR2 YYNGEE. CDR3 sequence: CASSALGGRTDTQYF. DNA of the CDR3: TGTGCCAGCAGCGCCCTTGGCGGACGCACAGATACGCAGTATTTT.

This rearrangement joins TRBV5-4 to TRBJ1-3, with no clear D. The CDR3 has 13 amino acids. V dropped 4 bases and J dropped 4 bases, with 9 bases sitting between them. Per germline, CDR1 SGHNT and CDR2 YYREEE (reference sequence). CDR3 sequence reads: CASSRSSGNTIYF. Written as DNA, the CDR3 is TGTGCCAGCAGCCGATCTTCCGGAAACACCATATATTTT.

The J gene is TRBJ2-7, the V gene TRBV7-6; the match to TRBD2 covers 10 bases. The V gene's germline CDR1 is SGHVS and CDR2 FNYEAQ. The CDR3 runs 20 residues. After removal of 3 bases from V and 5 bases from J, the junction contained 22 bases not matched to a gene. The CDR3 nucleotides read TGTGCCAGCAGCTTGGATTACGCTGTAGCGGGAGGCGGTACTAAGGACGAGCAGTACTTC. Translated, it gives CASSLDYAVAGGGTKDEQYF.

This chain uses TRBV4-2 with TRBJ1-1, with a possible D match to TRBD1 (6 bases). CDR3 length: 14 residues. V was clipped by 1 base and J by 2 bases, with 8 bases between them. Germline values: CDR1 LGHNA, CDR2 YNFKEQ. The DNA for the CDR3 is TGTGCCAGCAGCCAAGTGGACAGAAACACTGAAGCTTTCTTT. Its protein is CASSQVDRNTEAFF.

The V and J genes are TRBV7-2 and TRBJ2-3; TRBD2 matches at 13 bases. Germline V CDR1 and CDR2: SGHTA, FQGNSA. CDR3 length equals 17 residues. J gave up 2 bases and V 5 bases, and 7 bases lay outside the gene matches. The CDR3 loop is CASSEPGLAGITDTQYF. Written as DNA, the CDR3 is TGTGCCAGCAGCGAACCGGGACTAGCGGGAATCACAGATACGCAGTATTTT.